Listed here are 26 T cell receptor beta chains from one sample, sequenced in a study of T cells in localized non-small cell lung cancer (dated by TCRdb to between 2020 and 2021). Library method: the immunoSEQ multiplex PCR assay. Held by TCRdb, this immuneACCESS table contains in-frame sequences only and omits some clones. Under half of the omission traces to an unresolved V gene where checked; the cause of the rest is unknown. The sample table contains roughly 38,000 clones; only one count was recorded for 80% to 90% of them. Of the sample, 2.5% to 3% is held by the ten largest clones. The sequencing used peripheral blood, collected before any cancer treatment. The source of these receptors is a woman aged 40-69 years with stage I lung adenocarcinoma.

This clone has more than one count but fewer than ten. The chain joins TRBV30 to TRBJ1-5; D unresolved. The CDR3 runs 13 residues. V lost 1 base and J 3 bases, leaving 7 bases between the germline ends. Germline CDR1 reads GTSNPN; CDR2 reads SVGIG (reference sequence). CDR3 in amino acids: CAWSGEFNQPQHF. The CDR3 nucleotides read TGTGCCTGGAGTGGAGAGTTCAATCAGCCCCAGCATTTT.

The chain uses TRBV2 and TRBJ2-2; D gene unclear. Looked up from germline, CDR1 is SNHLY and CDR2 is FYNNEI. The germline V and J ends were trimmed by 6 bases and 1 base, with 3 bases remaining between them. The length of the CDR3 is 12 residues. For the CDR3, the DNA is TGTGCCAGCAGCGGGAACACCGGGGAGCTGTTTTTT. Amino acids: CASSGNTGELFF.

As DNA, the CDR3 is TGTGCCAGCAGTTACTCGTCGGCCAGGGGCAATCAGCCCCAGCATTTT. Translation gives CASSYSSARGNQPQHF. This chain connects TRBV6-5 to TRBJ1-5, with D possibly being TRBD1 (5 bases). Germline CDR1 reads MNHEY; CDR2 reads SVGAGI. V shed 0 bases and J shed 2 bases, with 11 bases lying between them. The CDR3 has 16 residues.

This clone has a handful of counts. The rearrangement joins TRBV11-3 to TRBJ2-1; 7 bases match TRBD2. This CDR3 has 16 residues. J lost 1 base, V lost 4 bases, and 7 bases had no gene match. CDR1 SGHNT and CDR2 YENEEA come from the germline V gene. The CDR3: CASSSRASGSYNEQFF. Written as DNA, the CDR3 is TGTGCCAGCAGCTCGAGGGCTAGCGGTTCCTACAATGAGCAGTTCTTC. The entire variable domain, with the rest obtained from reference TRBV11-3 and TRBJ2-1, is as follows: EAGVVQSPRYKIIEKKQPVAFWCNPISGHNTLYWYLQNLGQGPELLIRYENEEAVDDSQLPKDRFSAERLKGVDSTLKIQPAELGDSAVYLCASSSRASGSYNEQFFGPGTRLTVL.

The CDR3 loop is CASSLGQESYNEQFF. In DNA, the CDR3 is TGTGCCAGCAGCTTGGGACAGGAGTCCTACAATGAGCAGTTCTTC. The V gene is TRBV11-2, the J gene TRBJ2-1, with 8 nucleotides matching TRBD1. Germline CDR1 SGHAT, CDR2 FQNNGV. The CDR3 has 15 amino acids. J was trimmed by 1 base and V by 3 bases; bases with no gene match: 2.

A remark on this clone: As the CDR3 is not closed by the conserved phenylalanine or tryptophan, this likely results from a read error. Because the CDR3's place on the DNA is in doubt, the DNA is left out and the CDR3 is given as listed by TCRdb. The chain carries TRBV12-5 and TRBJ1-4. Inclusive of both ends, the CDR3 amounts to 8 amino acids. CDR1 LGHNT and CDR2 FRNRAP come from the germline V gene. The CDR3 loop is CASGFIFV.

The V gene is TRBV11-2, the J gene TRBJ2-7; the match to TRBD1 covers 10 bases. The germline V gene encodes CDR1 SGHAT and CDR2 FQNNGV. Trimming took 3 bases from V and 5 from J; bases not matched to a gene: 10. The CDR3 runs 16 residues. The CDR3 coding sequence is TGTGCCAGCAGCTTTCAATCCGGACAGGGGGGCCACGAGCAGTACTTC. This gives the protein CASSFQSGQGGHEQYF.

The V call is TRBV2, the J call TRBJ1-5, with TRBD1 matching over 8 bases. The germline CDR1 and CDR2 sequences are SNHLY and FYNNEI. The CDR3 covers 14 residues. Trimming removed 5 bases from V and 8 bases from J; junction bases left unmatched: 8. The CDR3 bases are TGTGCCAGCAGTCTCCGGACAGGGATGGAGCCCCAGCATTTT. It translates to CASSLRTGMEPQHF.

The V gene is TRBV2, the J gene TRBJ2-6; maybe TRBD1 (5 bases). The CDR3 runs to 16 residues. CDR1 and CDR2 from the germline V gene are SNHLY and FYNNEI. The ends were cut back, 3 bases at V and 0 bases at J, with 9 bases in the middle. This CDR3 is CASSEGQASGANVLTF. CDR3 coding DNA: TGTGCCAGCAGTGAGGGGCAGGCCTCTGGGGCCAACGTCCTGACTTTC.

The chain uses TRBV29-1 and TRBJ2-1; possibly TRBD1 for D (7 bases). CDR3 length: 14 amino acids. V lost 7 bases, J lost 4 bases, and 17 bases lay in between. Germline V gene sequence: CDR1 SQVTM, CDR2 ANQGSEA. In nucleotides, the CDR3 is TGCAGCGCCCTCGGGGGACAGTTGTACAATGAGCAGTTCTTC. It is translated as CSALGGQLYNEQFF.

The chain has TRBV29-1 and TRBJ1-1, with D possibly being TRBD1 (6 bases). CDR3 length: 14 amino acids. Germline assignment: CDR1 SQVTM and CDR2 ANQGSEA. Trimming took 3 bases from V and 5 from J, leaving 16 bases between them. The CDR3 sequence: CSVDAGARRTEAFF. CDR3 nucleotides: TGCAGCGTTGATGCGGGGGCGCGTAGAACTGAAGCTTTCTTT.

The chain uses TRBV18 and TRBJ2-3; D is perhaps TRBD2 (7 bases). The CDR3 runs to 19 residues. Between the trimmed V and J ends, which lost 1 base and 0 bases, there was a span of 20 bases. Per the germline V gene, CDR1 is KGHSH and CDR2 is LQKENI. CDR3 amino acids: CASSPLVGAGAQSTDTQYF. In nucleotides, the CDR3 is TGTGCCAGCTCACCACTCGTCGGGGCGGGGGCACAAAGCACAGATACGCAGTATTTT. Together with reference TRBV18 and TRBJ2-3, the CDR3 gives the full variable domain: NAGVMQNPRHLVRRRGQEARLRCSPMKGHSHVYWYRQLPEEGLKFMVYLQKENIIDESGMPKERFSAEFPKEGPSILRIQQVVRGDSAAYFCASSPLVGAGAQSTDTQYFGPGTRLTVL.

The chain couples TRBV20-1 to TRBJ2-3; D gene unclear. CDR1 DFQATT and CDR2 SNEGSKA come from the germline V gene (reference sequence). With 3 bases removed from V and 6 bases from J, the gap between germline ends came to 7 bases. This CDR3 contains 11 residues. CDR3 region: CSASGWDTQYF. In DNA form, the CDR3 reads TGCAGTGCTAGCGGGTGGGATACGCAGTATTTT.

This chain connects TRBV28 to TRBJ2-1, with D maybe TRBD1 (5 bases). The CDR3 covers 16 residues. V lost 7 bases and J 7 bases, leaving 23 bases between the germline ends. Per the germline V gene, CDR1 is MDHEN and CDR2 is SYDVKM. The CDR3 nucleotides are TGTGCCAGCATCCCGAGTTTGGGTGTCACAGGTAATGAGCAGTTCTTC. Its translation: CASIPSLGVTGNEQFF. The full variable domain, rest sourced from reference TRBV28 and TRBJ2-1, is DVKVTQSSRYLVKRTGEKVFLECVQDMDHENMFWYRQDPGLGLRLIYFSYDVKMKEKGDIPEGYSVSREKKERFSLILESASTNQTSMYLCASIPSLGVTGNEQFFGPGTRLTVL.

A note on this clone: The missing conserved phenylalanine or tryptophan at the end of this CDR3 makes a read error likely. No DNA is shown, since the ends of the CDR3 on it are uncertain; the CDR3 is the one TCRdb lists. The chain carries TRBV27 and TRBJ2-2. The germline CDR1 and CDR2 sequences are MNHEY and SMNVEV (reference sequence). The CDR3 numbers 9 amino acids, ends counted. The CDR3 is CASSLPGKV.

This chain connects TRBV27 to TRBJ1-5, with TRBD1 as a possible D gene (5 bases). The length of the CDR3 is 13 residues. Trimming removed 3 bases at V and 7 bases at J, with 10 bases between. CDR1 is MNHEY and CDR2 is SMNVEV in the germline V gene (reference sequence). In DNA form, the CDR3 reads TGTGCCAGCAGTTTCGGGGCCCGGCAGCCCCAGCATTTT. Translating it yields CASSFGARQPQHF.

The CDR3 protein is CASSHSGTSGNTGELFF. Here the CDR3 DNA reads TGTGCCAGCAGCCACTCTGGGACTAGCGGGAACACCGGGGAGCTGTTTTTT. The rearrangement joins TRBV9 to TRBJ2-2, with 11 bases identical to TRBD2. V was clipped by 4 bases and J by 1 base; unmatched bases: 6. Looked up from germline, CDR1 is SGDLS and CDR2 is YYNGEE. The CDR3 has 17 residues.

This chain links TRBV7-9 with TRBJ2-5; unclear D gene. The germline V and J ends were trimmed by 1 base and 5 bases, with 11 bases remaining between them. The CDR3 is 14 amino acids. The germline V gene has CDR1 SEHNR and CDR2 FQNEAQ (reference sequence). The CDR3 spells CASSLGALMETQYF. The DNA of the CDR3 is TGTGCCAGCAGCTTAGGAGCGCTGATGGAGACCCAGTACTTC.

The chain joins TRBV19 to TRBJ1-4; TRBD1 matches at 9 bases. The CDR3 length is 14 residues. The V gene's germline CDR1 is LNHDA and CDR2 SQIVND (reference sequence). J was trimmed by 4 bases and V by 6 bases; bases with no gene match: 3. CDR3 amino acids: CASSSGQGNEKLFF. CDR3 DNA: TGTGCCAGTAGCTCGGGACAGGGTAATGAAAAACTGTTTTTT. The full variable domain, with the rest looked up from reference TRBV19 and TRBJ1-4, is DGGITQSPKYLFRKEGQNVTLSCEQNLNHDAMYWYRQDPGQGLRLIYYSQIVNDFQKGDIAEGYSVSREKKESFPLTVTSAQKNPTAFYLCASSSGQGNEKLFFGSGTQLSVL.

V is TRBV5-6 and J is TRBJ2-1; possibly TRBD2 for D (6 bases). The CDR3 is made up of 16 amino acids. The germline V gene encodes CDR1 SGHDT and CDR2 YYEEEE. The V gene lost 2 bases and the J gene lost 9 bases, with 21 bases spanning the gap. The CDR3 coding sequence is TGTGCCAGCAGCTTAGACGGAGGGCAGCTTGGGGGTGAGCAGTTCTTC. Protein sequence: CASSLDGGQLGGEQFF.

This chain uses TRBV7-9 with TRBJ2-5; D is possibly TRBD1 (6 bases). CDR3 size: 14 residues. CDR1 SEHNR and CDR2 FQNEAQ come from the germline V gene (reference sequence). The V end lost 6 bases, the J end lost 2 bases, and 13 bases lay between the germline ends. DNA of the CDR3: TGTGCCAGCAGGCCTCCGGGACAACAAGAGACCCAGTACTTC. Residues: CASRPPGQQETQYF.

This chain uses TRBV9 with TRBJ1-1; no firm D call. Trimming stripped 0 bases from V and 6 bases from J, with 12 bases between. The CDR3 sequence is 14 residues long. The germline gives CDR1 SGDLS, CDR2 YYNGEE. The CDR3: CASSVATGRAEAFF. Written as DNA, the CDR3 is TGTGCCAGCAGCGTAGCTACGGGGAGGGCTGAAGCTTTCTTT.

V usage is TRBV19 and J usage is TRBJ1-2; 7 bases map to TRBD1. V lost 2 bases and J lost 4; bases outside the gene matches: 1. The CDR3 loop spans 13 amino acids. Germline values: CDR1 LNHDA, CDR2 SQIVND (reference sequence). CDR3 bases: TGTGCCAGTAGTATATCAGGGGGCTATGGCTACACCTTC. Encoded protein: CASSISGGYGYTF. Full variable domain (missing parts from reference TRBV19 and TRBJ1-2): DGGITQSPKYLFRKEGQNVTLSCEQNLNHDAMYWYRQDPGQGLRLIYYSQIVNDFQKGDIAEGYSVSREKKESFPLTVTSAQKNPTAFYLCASSISGGYGYTFGSGTRLTVV.

The CDR3 DNA sequence: TGTGCCAGCAGCCCGACAGGTCCTCGATCTGGAAACACCATATATTTT. Residues: CASSPTGPRSGNTIYF. V is TRBV7-3 and J is TRBJ1-3, with a possible D match to TRBD1 (6 bases). Per germline, CDR1 SGHTA and CDR2 FQGTGA. CDR3 size: 16 residues. V lost 5 bases, J lost 1 base, and 15 bases lay in between.

V usage is TRBV29-1 and J usage is TRBJ1-4; D is unclear. Germline assignment: CDR1 SQVTM and CDR2 ANQGSEA. There are 13 residues in the CDR3. The V gene lost 5 bases and the J gene lost 7 bases, with 14 bases spanning the gap. The DNA of the CDR3 is TGCAGCGTTAGGTATGGTTTGGGTGAAAAACTGTTTTTT. Its protein product is CSVRYGLGEKLFF.

This sequence joins TRBV28 and TRBJ1-1; 8 nucleotides match TRBD1. CDR1 and CDR2 from the germline V gene are MDHEN and SYDVKM. The CDR3 sequence is 13 residues long. The junction had 6 bases not matched to a gene; V was cut back by 7 bases and J by 5 bases. The DNA of the CDR3 is TGTGCCAGCACCTCCGGACAGGGAACTGAAGCTTTCTTT. This sequence encodes CASTSGQGTEAFF.